This TCR beta chain was documented in a study of control samples from healthy donors and cancer patients. CDR1 is SGHTA, CDR2 FQGNSA, per germline. J lost 6 bases, V lost 1 base, and 12 bases had no gene match. The CDR3 runs 18 residues. The protocol was immunoSEQ multiplex PCR, while the TCRdb copy is restricted to in-frame clones and leaves out a portion. The sample consists of more than 45,000 clones, 93% of them appearing once. The sample holds one count of this clone. The receptor was derived from a woman between 50 and 59 years old with head and neck cancer. The sample consisted of PBMCs. The genes are TRBV7-2 and TRBJ2-3, with 11 bases lining up with TRBD2. CDR3 DNA sequence: TGTGCCAGCAGCTTAGATGGGACTAGCGGAGCCGGGAGGGATACGCAGTATTTT. Its protein product is CASSLDGTSGAGRDTQYF.